What follows are 24 T cell receptor beta chains derived from one specimen sequenced in a study of T cell responses to AZD1222 COVID-19 vaccine. Here immunoSEQ multiplex PCR was the method, and the copy in TCRdb shows in-frame clones only, minus some. The sample has some 99,000 clones, around nine tenths seen once; the top ten hold roughly 15%. This specimen consisted of peripheral blood, obtained 28 days after the second AZD1222 dose. Source of these receptors: an adult who received the AZD1222 COVID-19 vaccine.

The chain combines TRBV10-3 with TRBJ2-1; TRBD2 might be the D (6 bases). V lost 6 bases and J 5 bases, leaving 14 bases between the germline ends. This CDR3 region has 14 residues. Looked up from germline, CDR1 is ENHRY and CDR2 is SYGVKD. CDR3 DNA: TGTGCCATCAGCACCCCGGGACTCCACAATGAGCAGTTCTTC. Amino acid sequence: CAISTPGLHNEQFF.

This sequence joins TRBV19 and TRBJ2-7; D possibly corresponds to TRBD2 (6 bases). CDR3 length: 14 amino acids. The germline V gene has CDR1 LNHDA and CDR2 SQIVND (reference sequence). Trimming removed 5 bases from V and 6 bases from J, with 17 bases in between. CDR3 sequence reads: CASSFSIAAAEQYF. In DNA, the CDR3 is TGTGCCAGTAGTTTTTCCATAGCGGCGGCCGAGCAGTACTTC.

This clone was seen a single time. The rearrangement joins TRBV30 to TRBJ2-7; no reliable D call. Trimming cost V 1 base and J 3 bases, with 25 bases left between them. Per germline, CDR1 GTSNPN and CDR2 SVGIG (reference sequence). CDR3 length: 18 residues. In nucleotides, the CDR3 is TGTGCCTGGAGTGAGTTCTTTACGGGCCGGACGGGTAACTACGAGCAGTACTTC. Encoded protein: CAWSEFFTGRTGNYEQYF.

This clone has more than one count but fewer than ten. The V gene is TRBV6-6, the J gene TRBJ1-2; the D is unclear. In germline, CDR1 is MNHNY, CDR2 SVGAGI (reference sequence). V was trimmed by 4 bases and J by 9 bases, leaving 15 bases between them. The CDR3 extends over 13 amino acids. CDR3 sequence: CASSLDGPGSYTF. As DNA, the CDR3 is TGTGCCAGCAGTTTAGACGGCCCCGGGAGCTACACCTTC.

This clone was counted a single time. The genes are TRBV28 and TRBJ2-5; TRBD1 is a possible D gene (6 bases). V was shortened by 8 bases and J by 5 bases, with 24 bases between the two germline ends. Germline values: CDR1 MDHEN, CDR2 SYDVKM. This CDR3 contains 16 residues. In DNA, the CDR3 is TGTGCCAGCCGCAATGGATTGGGGGCCATCGGGGAGACCCAGTACTTC. Amino acid sequence: CASRNGLGAIGETQYF.

This chain connects TRBV5-1 to TRBJ2-3; D may be TRBD1 (5 bases). Trimming left V 0 bases short and J 4 bases short, with 9 bases between. Germline V gene lookup returns CDR1 SGHRS and CDR2 YFSETQ. The CDR3 loop spans 14 amino acids. CDR3 sequence (DNA): TGCGCCAGCAGCTTGGGGACACTGTCAGATACGCAGTATTTT. This codes for CASSLGTLSDTQYF. The whole variable domain, filled in from reference TRBV5-1 and TRBJ2-3, reads KAGVTQTPRYLIKTRGQQVTLSCSPISGHRSVSWYQQTPGQGLQFLFEYFSETQRNKGNFPGRFSGRQFSNSRSEMNVSTLELGDSALYLCASSLGTLSDTQYFGPGTRLTVL.

The chain recombines TRBV14 with TRBJ2-7; D is uncertain. The CDR3 has 13 residues. Germline V gene sequence: CDR1 SGHDN, CDR2 FVKESK. The V and J ends lost 4 bases and 2 bases respectively, with 9 bases between them. CDR3 DNA sequence: TGTGCCAGCAGCCTATCTGGGGCCTACGAGCAGTACTTC. Its translation is CASSLSGAYEQYF.

The chain links TRBV27 to TRBJ1-1; D remains ambiguous. V lost 5 bases and J 3 bases, leaving 10 bases between the germline ends. This CDR3 has 13 amino acids. Germline V gene data show CDR1 as MNHEY and CDR2 as SMNVEV (reference sequence). The CDR3 is CASSPLADTEAFF. The DNA of the CDR3 is TGTGCCAGCAGTCCGTTGGCTGACACTGAAGCTTTCTTT.

The rearrangement uses TRBV24-1 and TRBJ2-3, with 11 bases aligning to TRBD2. The CDR3 has 14 amino acids. V dropped 5 bases and J dropped 4; count of bases not matched to a gene: 1. Looked up from germline, CDR1 is KGHDR and CDR2 is SFDVKD. CDR3 residues: CATSAGLAADTQYF. The DNA of the CDR3 is TGTGCCACCAGTGCGGGACTAGCGGCAGATACGCAGTATTTT.

The V call is TRBV5-1, the J call TRBJ1-1; a possible D gene is TRBD1 (6 bases). V gave up 4 bases and J gave up 1 base, with 8 bases separating them. This CDR3 has 13 residues. Germline CDR1 is SGHRS and CDR2 is YFSETQ. In nucleotides, the CDR3 is TGCGCCAGCAGCGAACAGGGGAACACTGAAGCTTTCTTT. Translating gives CASSEQGNTEAFF. Filled out from reference TRBV5-1 and TRBJ1-1, the complete variable domain reads KAGVTQTPRYLIKTRGQQVTLSCSPISGHRSVSWYQQTPGQGLQFLFEYFSETQRNKGNFPGRFSGRQFSNSRSEMNVSTLELGDSALYLCASSEQGNTEAFFGQGTRLTVV.

The CDR3 nucleotides are TGTGCCAGCAGCCGCGGACTAGGAGCCTACGAGCAGTACTTC. This encodes CASSRGLGAYEQYF. This chain connects TRBV7-2 to TRBJ2-7; TRBD2 matches at 7 bases. Germline CDR1 reads SGHTA; CDR2 reads FQGNSA. The trim removed 5 bases at V and 2 bases at J, leaving 6 bases unmatched. This CDR3 comprises 14 residues.

The chain uses TRBV19 and TRBJ2-5; a possible D gene is TRBD2 (7 bases). Looked up from germline, CDR1 is LNHDA and CDR2 is SQIVND (reference sequence). The ends were cut back, 6 bases at V and 3 bases at J, with 14 bases in the middle. The CDR3 extends over 14 amino acids. The CDR3 here is CASSLGGGKETQYF. The CDR3 DNA is TGTGCCAGTAGCCTGGGAGGGGGGAAAGAGACCCAGTACTTC.

This clone showed up just once. The chain has TRBV7-2 and TRBJ2-5, with 9 bases matching TRBD1. The germline gives CDR1 SGHTA, CDR2 FQGNSA. With V trimmed by 6 bases and J by 4 bases, 6 bases remained unmatched. The CDR3 sequence is 14 residues long. Here the CDR3 DNA reads TGTGCCAGCAGGCGACAGGGGGGGCGAGAGACCCAGTACTTC. Translating gives CASRRQGGRETQYF.

The chain links TRBV5-5 to TRBJ1-3; tentatively, D is TRBD1 (5 bases). CDR3 length: 16 residues. Germline V gene data show CDR1 as SGHKS and CDR2 as YYEKEE (reference sequence). The V gene lost 3 bases and the J gene lost 0 bases, with 13 bases spanning the gap. CDR3 protein: CASSWGGLISGNTIYF. In DNA, the CDR3 is TGTGCCAGCAGCTGGGGGGGACTGATCTCTGGAAACACCATATATTTT.

The rearrangement joins TRBV19 to TRBJ1-5; weak D call: TRBD1 (5 bases). There are 17 residues in the CDR3. The germline V and J ends were trimmed by 4 bases and 3 bases, with 19 bases remaining between them. Germline V gives CDR1 LNHDA, CDR2 SQIVND (reference sequence). The CDR3 coding sequence is TGTGCCAGTAGTACCTCTCGGACGGGACGAGACAATCAGCCCCAGCATTTT. Its translation: CASSTSRTGRDNQPQHF.

This sequence joins TRBV18 and TRBJ1-1, with D tentatively TRBD1 (5 bases). This CDR3 has 16 amino acids. Trimming cost V 2 bases and J 6 bases, with 19 bases left between them. Germline V gene data show CDR1 as KGHSH and CDR2 as LQKENI. In DNA, the CDR3 is TGTGCCAGCTCACCAAACACCGGGACTTGGGAAGCTGAAGCTTTCTTT. This translates into CASSPNTGTWEAEAFF.

The V gene is TRBV7-2, the J gene TRBJ1-5; 8 bases line up with TRBD1. This CDR3 comprises 17 residues. With 2 bases clipped from V and 0 bases from J, the junction kept 6 bases outside the gene matches. Germline V gives CDR1 SGHTA, CDR2 FQGNSA. The DNA for the CDR3 is TGTGCCAGCAGCTTAAGGGGGACAGGAGTTAGCAATCAGCCCCAGCATTTT. It codes for CASSLRGTGVSNQPQHF.

V and J are TRBV6-2 or TRBV6-3 and TRBJ2-6; D ambiguous. This CDR3 comprises 17 residues. V lost 6 bases, J lost 0 bases, and 15 bases lay in between. In germline, CDR1 is MNHEY, CDR2 SVGEGT. CDR3 sequence: CASSPSGTSSGANVLTF. CDR3 coding DNA: TGTGCCAGCAGCCCTTCTGGCACCTCCTCTGGGGCCAACGTCCTGACTTTC.

This clone was observed once. The chain recombines TRBV28 with TRBJ2-1; D is ambiguous. CDR1 is MDHEN, CDR2 SYDVKM, per germline. CDR3 length: 14 amino acids. Trimming removed 3 bases at V and 0 bases at J, with 6 bases between. CDR3 DNA: TGTGCCAGCAGTTTTAGTCGCTCCTACAATGAGCAGTTCTTC. This sequence encodes CASSFSRSYNEQFF.

The rearrangement links TRBV5-1 to TRBJ1-1, with unresolved D. Looked up from germline, CDR1 is SGHRS and CDR2 is YFSETQ. The CDR3 covers 12 residues. Trimming shortened V by 3 bases and J by 1 base, and 4 bases separated the two germline ends. DNA for the CDR3: TGCGCCAGCAGCTGGGCGAACACTGAAGCTTTCTTT. As protein: CASSWANTEAFF.

The rearrangement joins TRBV7-9 to TRBJ1-3; TRBD1 matches 8 bases. Germline V gives CDR1 SEHNR, CDR2 FQNEAQ (reference sequence). This CDR3 has 15 amino acids. V was pared by 2 bases and J by 2 bases, with 2 bases of the junction left unmatched. The CDR3, as DNA: TGTGCCAGCAGCTTACAGGGGGCTCCTGGAAACACCATATATTTT. It codes for CASSLQGAPGNTIYF.

This clone was detected only a few times. This chain links TRBV19 with TRBJ2-7; D not certain. V lost 10 bases to trimming and J lost 4 bases, with 8 bases between them. Germline CDR1 is LNHDA and CDR2 is SQIVND (reference sequence). This CDR3 is built from 10 residues. CDR3: CATAPYEQYF. The CDR3 nucleotides are TGTGCCACCGCACCTTACGAGCAGTACTTC.

The chain employs TRBV5-1 and TRBJ1-6; D unresolved. V was pared by 0 bases and J by 3 bases, with 7 bases between. The CDR3 consists of 15 residues. Germline assignment: CDR1 SGHRS and CDR2 YFSETQ. CDR3 amino acids: CASSLVESYNSPLHF. The CDR3 DNA sequence: TGCGCCAGCAGCTTGGTTGAGAGCTATAATTCACCCCTCCACTTT.

The chain employs TRBV28 and TRBJ2-7, with D perhaps matching TRBD2 (6 bases). Germline V CDR1 and CDR2: MDHEN, SYDVKM. The CDR3 runs 15 residues. V lost 6 bases to trimming and J lost 6 bases, with 21 bases between them. CDR3 in DNA: TGTGCCAGCAGATCGAAGGGACTGACACCTGGCGAGCAGTACTTC. Residues: CASRSKGLTPGEQYF.